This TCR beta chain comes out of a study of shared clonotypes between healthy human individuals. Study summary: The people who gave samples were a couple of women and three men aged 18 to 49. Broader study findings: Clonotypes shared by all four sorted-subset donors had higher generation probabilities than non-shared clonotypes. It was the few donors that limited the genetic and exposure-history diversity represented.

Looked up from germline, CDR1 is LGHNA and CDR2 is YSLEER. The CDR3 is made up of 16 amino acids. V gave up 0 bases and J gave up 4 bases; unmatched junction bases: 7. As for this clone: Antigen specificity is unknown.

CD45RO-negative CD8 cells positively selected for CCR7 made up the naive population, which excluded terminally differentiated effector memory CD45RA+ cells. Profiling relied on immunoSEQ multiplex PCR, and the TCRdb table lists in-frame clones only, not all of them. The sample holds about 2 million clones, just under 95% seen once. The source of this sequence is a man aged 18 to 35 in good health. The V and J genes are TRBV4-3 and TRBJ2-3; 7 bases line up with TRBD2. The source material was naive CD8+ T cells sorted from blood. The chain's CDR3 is CASSQDVAGESDTQYF. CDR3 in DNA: TGCGCCAGCAGCCAAGATGTGGCGGGAGAATCAGATACGCAGTATTTT.